The T cell receptor (beta chain) under discussion was sequenced for a study of control samples from healthy donors and cancer patients (dated by TCRdb to between 2020 and 2021). About this clone: The target of this receptor is not known. No base quality values were provided; no much bigger clone lies one nucleotide off.

The method was the immunoSEQ multiplex PCR assay. Imported from immuneACCESS, the table was reduced by TCRdb to in-frame sequences with V and J called. These copies leave out some clones; in studies compared against another copy, an unresolved V gene accounts for under half, and the cause of the remainder is not known. This sample is represented by about 100,000 clones; roughly 90% of them were singletons. Of the sample, 7.8% falls within the top ten clones. CDR1 is given as MNHEY and CDR2 as SVGEGT, both from the germline V gene. From cysteine to phenylalanine, the CDR3 is 15 amino acids long. The DNA shown is the 45-base CDR3, in frame from base 1. Trimming removed 6 bases from V and 2 bases from J, leaving 16 bases between the germline ends.

The receptor chain draws on TRBV6-2 or TRBV6-3 and TRBJ1-1; 6 matching bases give a weak D call of TRBD1. The receptor was derived from a man in his thirties or forties in good health. Sequencing was carried out using blood. The CDR3 here reads CASSQGRGRNTEAFF. Here is the DNA: TGTGCCAGCAGCCAGGGGCGGGGGCGTAACACTGAAGCTTTCTTT.